This T cell receptor (beta chain) was identified in a study of blood T cell repertoires in COVID-19. Study information: Samples taken during acute and convalescent COVID-19 were collected in the United States, Italy and Spain. T cells, B-cell-depleted T cells, or PBMCs supplied cDNA or gDNA.

This clone has a single count. Original analysis: Nucleated cell number was recorded as an estimate derived from reference gene primer amplification. Method: immunoSEQ multiplex PCR; TCRdb's copy keeps in-frame clones and lacks some. From that table come the V and J calls and clone size; the DNA was used to work out D and trimming. The sample includes under 250,000 clones, about nine tenths of them seen just once. This TCR derives from a man between 60 and 75 years old who had recovered from COVID-19. Sequenced material: peripheral blood.

Here the CDR3 reads CASSGQGATKNIQYF. The CDR3 coding sequence is TGTGCCAGCAGCGGACAGGGGGCAACCAAAAACATTCAGTACTTC. The chain uses TRBV28 and TRBJ2-4, with TRBD1 identical over 11 bases. The CDR3 spans 15 residues. The germline CDR1 and CDR2 sequences are MDHEN and SYDVKM. The V segment lost 6 bases and the J segment 2 bases; nucleotides outside the gene matches: 3.